This T cell receptor (beta chain) was retrieved from a study of shared clonotypes between healthy human individuals. Every contributor of samples was a Caucasian grown-up residing in Nashville, Tennessee. Samples underwent the assay at deep level. The assay was immunoSEQ multiplex PCR, and TCRdb's table has in-frame clones only and misses some. The data hold about 510,000 clones, with 90% to 96% observed a single time. This clone came up once. As yet, its antigen is unknown. Overall study findings and caveats: Large depth notwithstanding, sorted-subset sequencing proved incomplete by rarefaction. Owing to a small donor count, the genetic and exposure-history diversity represented was limited.

The TCR was taken from a woman aged 25 to 39 in good health. The sequenced sample was naive CD4+ T cells sorted from blood. Subset meaning: CD45RA+ positively selected.

The chain's CDR3 is CASSSLRDGFYGYTF. CDR3 bases: TGTGCCAGTAGTAGTCTCCGGGACGGGTTCTATGGCTACACCTTC. The chain recombines TRBV19 with TRBJ1-2; D is perhaps TRBD1 (5 bases). Germline V gives CDR1 LNHDA, CDR2 SQIVND (reference sequence). The CDR3 length is 15 residues. Trimming cost V 4 bases and J 4 bases, with 16 bases left between them.